The clone carrying this TCR beta chain occurred many times. The target antigen is unknown. MiXCR was run by TCRdb on the multiplex PCR reads, yielding one entry per CDR3 protein. The sample yields roughly 80,000 distinct CDR3 sequences, about 21% seen once. The data were obtained in a study of breast tumors, draining lymph nodes, adjacent tissues. Study outcomes and limitations: Findings are consistent with lymph node origin and intratumoral expansion of most tumor T cells. Tumor TCR diversity was below lymph nodes but above nontumor tissue. Tumor T cell lymph node origin was a supported hypothesis, not proven. Luminal-like breast cancer showed significantly greater tumor-nontumor repertoire similarity than basal-like breast cancer did.

The lymph nodes were axillary draining lymph nodes from breast cancer patients. CDR3 length: 15 amino acids. V gave up 5 bases and J gave up 3 bases, with 14 bases separating them. Germline V gene data show CDR1 as SGHAT and CDR2 as FQNNGV. Sequencing used axillary lymph node tissue. The TCR originated in a female donor with breast cancer. Some clones in this sample may be carry-over from other donors' samples. The J gene is TRBJ2-1, the V gene TRBV11-2, with D possibly being TRBD1 or TRBD2 (5 bases each). CDR3 in DNA: TGTGCCAGCAGCCCAGGGCGAAGCGGCTACAATGAGCAGTTCTTC. Translation: CASSPGRSGYNEQFF. Complete variable domain (other parts from reference TRBV11-2 and TRBJ2-1): EAGVAQSPRYKIIEKRQSVAFWCNPISGHATLYWYQQILGQGPKLLIQFQNNGVVDDSQLPKDRFSAERLKGVDSTLKIQPAKLEDSAVYLCASSPGRSGYNEQFFGPGTRLTVL.